This T cell receptor beta chain was observed in a study of cytomegalovirus exposure and HLA in healthy donors. Study results and limitations: Certain sequence variants were highly shared and formed a cluster, and this cluster was likely a sequencing artifact. The study recorded 164 TCR beta chains that were cytomegalovirus-associated. Earlier analysis looked at TCR beta V segments, and most were productive about 87% or about 30% of the time.

With 60 Vbeta and 13 Jbeta primers, the PCR was carried out. TCRdb keeps only in-frame clones here, not all; method: immunoSEQ multiplex PCR. The table has 160,000 or so clones, approximately 80% seen once. As to this clone: What it binds is not known.

The donors were healthy bone marrow donors. This CDR3 spans 14 amino acids. Trimming took off 0 bases at V and 2 bases at J, with 8 bases between the two ends. CDR1 is SEHNR and CDR2 is FQNEAQ in the germline V gene (reference sequence). The TCR comes from a woman in her thirties in good health and CMV-seropositive. The sample taken for sequencing was PBMCs. V and J are TRBV7-9 and TRBJ2-7, with a weak D call TRBD2 (7 bases). The CDR3 region has the DNA TGTGCCAGCAGCTTAGCGGGGGGGCCCTACGAGCAGTACTTC. Its translation: CASSLAGGPYEQYF. Combining the CDR3 with reference TRBV7-9 and TRBJ2-7 gives the whole variable domain DTGVSQNPRHKITKRGQNVTFRCDPISEHNRLYWYRQTLGQGPEFLTYFQNEAQLEKSRLLSDRFSAERPKGSFSTLEIQRTEQGDSAMYLCASSLAGGPYEQYFGPGTRLTVT.